Listed below are T cell receptor beta chains from one sample, sequenced in a study of T cells in Graves' hyperthyroidism and ophthalmopathy. One entry per CDR3 protein results from TCRdb running MiXCR on the multiplex PCR reads. The sample contains under 400,000 distinct CDR3 sequences, 13% to 15% of which appear only once. The material sequenced was blood. Receptor source: a woman aged 55-69 years with Graves' ophthalmopathy. Each CDR3 is given with its conserved first and last residue. A D gene is named only where the DNA matches it firmly. Some rows mark clone size as missing; the rest say once, few, many or name a class of expanded clone.

d_gene: .; j_gene: TRBJ2-7; v_gene: TRBV6-2/TRBV6-3; abundance: .; CDR3aa: CASRSVRASDTYEQYF; CDR3nt: TGTGCCAGCAGGTCCGTCAGGGCTAGCGATACCTACGAGCAGTACTTC
d_gene: .; j_gene: TRBJ1-2; v_gene: TRBV28; abundance: few; CDR3aa: CASSLLGGNYGYTF; CDR3nt: TGTGCCAGCAGTTTATTAGGCGGGAACTATGGCTACACCTTC
d_gene: .; j_gene: TRBJ2-5; v_gene: TRBV6-4; abundance: .; CDR3aa: CASSVYSETQYF; CDR3nt: TGTGCCAGCAGTGTCTATTCAGAGACCCAGTACTTC
d_gene: TRBD1; j_gene: TRBJ2-7; v_gene: TRBV11-2; abundance: many; CDR3aa: CASSPGQGPYEQYF; CDR3nt: TGTGCCAGCAGCCCGGGACAGGGGCCCTACGAGCAGTACTTC
d_gene: TRBD2; j_gene: TRBJ2-7; v_gene: TRBV30; abundance: few; CDR3aa: CAWSVIAGPLGQYF; CDR3nt: TGTGCCTGGAGTGTGATAGCGGGGCCACTCGGGCAGTACTTC
d_gene: TRBD1; j_gene: TRBJ2-1; v_gene: TRBV19; abundance: .; CDR3aa: CASSMGTGPFYNEQFF; CDR3nt: TGTGCCAGTAGTATGGGGACAGGGCCATTCTACAATGAGCAGTTCTTC
d_gene: TRBD1; j_gene: TRBJ2-7; v_gene: TRBV10-2; abundance: many; CDR3aa: CASSERMGQGANEQYF; CDR3nt: TGCGCCAGCAGTGAGAGGATGGGACAGGGGGCTAACGAGCAGTACTTC
d_gene: .; j_gene: TRBJ1-6; v_gene: TRBV5-8; abundance: few; CDR3aa: CASSLGEGAGTPLHF; CDR3nt: TGTGCCAGCAGCTTGGGGGAGGGTGCAGGGACACCCCTCCACTTT
d_gene: .; j_gene: TRBJ2-7; v_gene: TRBV12-3/TRBV12-4; abundance: many; CDR3aa: CASSFQGKTYEQYF; CDR3nt: TGTGCCAGCAGTTTTCAGGGGAAGACCTACGAGCAGTACTTC
d_gene: .; j_gene: TRBJ1-1; v_gene: TRBV11-2; abundance: many; CDR3aa: CASSFDPNTEAFF; CDR3nt: TGTGCCAGCAGCTTCGATCCGAACACTGAAGCTTTCTTT
d_gene: .; j_gene: TRBJ1-1; v_gene: TRBV29-1; abundance: few; CDR3aa: CSVERSGTEAFF; CDR3nt: TGCAGCGTTGAACGGTCGGGCACTGAAGCTTTCTTT
d_gene: .; j_gene: TRBJ2-1; v_gene: TRBV20-1; abundance: .; CDR3aa: CSARGRDLYNEQFF; CDR3nt: TGCAGTGCTCGGGGGAGAGACCTCTACAATGAGCAGTTCTTC
d_gene: TRBD1; j_gene: TRBJ1-5; v_gene: TRBV20-1; abundance: .; CDR3aa: CSAWRTGGKQPQHF; CDR3nt: TGCAGTGCATGGAGGACAGGGGGCAAACAGCCCCAGCATTTT
d_gene: TRBD2; j_gene: TRBJ2-5; v_gene: TRBV20-1; abundance: .; CDR3aa: CSARDSSGRVETQYF; CDR3nt: TGCAGTGCTAGAGACAGTAGCGGGAGAGTGGAGACCCAGTACTTC
d_gene: TRBD2; j_gene: TRBJ2-7; v_gene: TRBV11-3; abundance: .; CDR3aa: CASSYGGAINEQYF; CDR3nt: TGTGCCAGCAGCTACGGGGGGGCGATCAACGAGCAGTACTTC
d_gene: TRBD2; j_gene: TRBJ2-1; v_gene: TRBV28; abundance: many; CDR3aa: CASSFSGLAGVDEQFF; CDR3nt: TGTGCCAGCAGTTTCTCCGGACTAGCGGGAGTAGATGAGCAGTTCTTC
d_gene: TRBD2; j_gene: TRBJ2-7; v_gene: TRBV20-1; abundance: few; CDR3aa: CSAQGLAGGKTSSYEQYF; CDR3nt: TGCAGTGCTCAAGGACTAGCGGGAGGGAAAACGAGCTCCTACGAGCAGTACTTC
d_gene: TRBD2; j_gene: TRBJ2-5; v_gene: TRBV11-2; abundance: .; CDR3aa: CAGSSLAGGEETQYF; CDR3nt: TGTGCCGGCAGCTCGCTAGCGGGAGGTGAAGAGACCCAGTACTTC
d_gene: .; j_gene: TRBJ2-1; v_gene: TRBV7-2; abundance: .; CDR3aa: CASSFAGREEQFF; CDR3nt: TGTGCCAGCAGCTTCGCGGGGCGGGAAGAGCAGTTCTTC
d_gene: TRBD1; j_gene: TRBJ1-6; v_gene: TRBV5-1; abundance: many; CDR3aa: CASSLTATGANSPLHF; CDR3nt: TGCGCCAGCAGCTTAACGGCGACAGGGGCTAATTCACCCCTCCACTTT